This T cell receptor (beta chain) appears in the sequencing data of a study of molecular identifiers for immune sequencing clone quantification (dated by TCRdb to about 2018). With respect to the entire study: For a replicate experiment, RNA from roughly 21,000 or 96,000 naive CD8 T cells was divided into five aliquots, of which four were sequenced. The study was a methods study using CD8 T cells to benchmark molecular-identifier clustering-based TCR repertoire sequencing (MIDCIRS) and TCR RNA copy counting.

The junction shows trimming of 6 bases on V and 2 bases on J, plus 14 bases between the germline ends. The germline V gene gives CDR1 as MNHEY and CDR2 as SVGAGI. The CDR3 covers 16 residues, taking in both the cysteine and the phenylalanine. The CDR3 DNA has 48 bases and is translated from base 1. Receptor amplification or capture employed PCR. These reads were obtained on an Illumina HiSeq 4000. Bulk TCR libraries were prepared as previously described, using TCR primers listed in Table S5. Total RNA was purified with the Qiagen AllPrep DNA/RNA kit. Before analysis, reads from multiple sequencing runs of the same library were pooled. In the authors' own workflow: Reads were retained only if their TCR constant sequence matched exactly, and those retained reads were trimmed to 150 nt and grouped according to their 12-nt molecular barcodes. Reads within each barcode group were sub-clustered using a 15% Levenshtein threshold, and quality-weighted consensus sequences were constructed for each RNA molecule. Non-functional sequences were discarded, and so were lower-count sequences lying one edit away from another sequence. Based on a fit of two negative binomial distributions, barcode sub-clusters having less than 20% of the maximum read count were discarded. The raw public reads went through TCRdb reprocessing: fastp at Q25, MiXCR clone calling, in-frame beta chains kept. Here each entry gathers all rows of one CDR3 protein and keeps the most common genes and DNA. The V and J calls, along with clone size, are taken from TCRdb and not from the paper's own processing. Across this sample there are about 60,000 distinct CDR3 sequences, with 15% to 20% seen only once. The biggest ten clones account for about 1.3% of the sample.

The research as a whole found: A single cell's worth of spiked-in Jurkat TCR RNA was reported detectable even among approximately 930,000 naive CD8 T cells. Clones above 20 RNA copies held over 97% of molecules in CMV-specific effector cells but under 1% in naive cells. When barcode sub-clustering was left out, chimeric consensus sequences inflated TCR diversity, with chimeras reaching as high as 47%. Identical TCR molecules sharing a barcode could cause highly expanded clone sizes to be underestimated. About 3 recovered TCR RNA copies per cell were obtained by modeling, versus approximately 10 by digital PCR, implying a capture efficiency of about 30%. Spiked-in Jurkat TCR RNA (10 copies' worth), which is not part of the donor repertoire, was contained in the naive libraries.

A word on this clonotype: The antigen it recognizes is unknown. A much larger clone sits a single nucleotide away, making a read error possible.

Libraries of naive CD8 T cells were built from anywhere between about 19,000 and 1,100,000 sorted cells, with 10%, 30% or 50% of the purified RNA used. Naive CD8 T cells, defined as CD8+CD4-CCR7+CD45RA+, were FACS-sorted into RLT Plus buffer on a BD FACSAria II. Roughly 10 TCR copies' worth of Jurkat RNA were spiked into roughly 18,000-1,000,000 naive CD8 T cell samples to test detection sensitivity. CD8 T cells were enriched using RosetteSep CD8+ T Cell Enrichment Cocktail and Ficoll-Paque, and the enriched cells then underwent ACK red cell lysis. The V and J genes are TRBV6-5 and TRBJ2-6; D gene: possibly TRBD1, on 7 matching bases. The receptor was derived from a human donor in good health. Some libraries in this study had Jurkat cell RNA spiked in. The sample was naive CD8+ T cells from blood, with Jurkat cell RNA spiked in. The sample's cell subset or site label, decoded: FACS-sorted CD8+CD4-CCR7+CD45RA+ naive T cells. DNA sequence: TGTGCCAGCAGCCCAGGGGGGTTCGCTGGGGCCAACGTCCTGACTTTC. Translated, this is CASSPGGFAGANVLTF.